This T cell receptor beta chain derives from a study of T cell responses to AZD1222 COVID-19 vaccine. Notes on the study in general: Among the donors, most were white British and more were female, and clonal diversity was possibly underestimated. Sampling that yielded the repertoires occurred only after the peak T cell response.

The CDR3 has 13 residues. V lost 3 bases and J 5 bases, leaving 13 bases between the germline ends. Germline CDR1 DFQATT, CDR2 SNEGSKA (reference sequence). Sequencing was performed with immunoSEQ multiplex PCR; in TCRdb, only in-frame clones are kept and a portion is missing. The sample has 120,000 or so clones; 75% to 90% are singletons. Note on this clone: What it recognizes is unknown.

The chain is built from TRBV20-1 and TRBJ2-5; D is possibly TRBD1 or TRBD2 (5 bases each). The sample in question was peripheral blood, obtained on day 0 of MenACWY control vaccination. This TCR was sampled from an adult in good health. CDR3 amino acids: CSASGAEAETQYF. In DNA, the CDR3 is TGCAGTGCTAGTGGGGCGGAGGCGGAGACCCAGTACTTC.